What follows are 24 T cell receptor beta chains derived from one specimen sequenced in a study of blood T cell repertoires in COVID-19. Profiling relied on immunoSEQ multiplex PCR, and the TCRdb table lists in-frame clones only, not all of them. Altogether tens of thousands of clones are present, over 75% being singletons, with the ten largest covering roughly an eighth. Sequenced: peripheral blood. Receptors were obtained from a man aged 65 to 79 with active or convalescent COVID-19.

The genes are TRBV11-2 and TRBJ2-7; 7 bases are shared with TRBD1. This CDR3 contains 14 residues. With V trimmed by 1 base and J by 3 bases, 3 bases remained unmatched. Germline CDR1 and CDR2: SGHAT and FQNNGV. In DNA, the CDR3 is TGTGCCAGCAGCTTAGGAGCAGGGGGCTACGAGCAGTACTTC. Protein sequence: CASSLGAGGYEQYF.

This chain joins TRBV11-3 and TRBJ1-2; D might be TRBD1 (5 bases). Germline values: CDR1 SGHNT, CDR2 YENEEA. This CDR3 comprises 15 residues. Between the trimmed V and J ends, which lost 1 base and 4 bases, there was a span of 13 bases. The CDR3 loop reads CASSLAPRGSYGYTF. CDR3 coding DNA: TGTGCCAGCAGCTTAGCCCCACGGGGGAGCTATGGCTACACCTTC.

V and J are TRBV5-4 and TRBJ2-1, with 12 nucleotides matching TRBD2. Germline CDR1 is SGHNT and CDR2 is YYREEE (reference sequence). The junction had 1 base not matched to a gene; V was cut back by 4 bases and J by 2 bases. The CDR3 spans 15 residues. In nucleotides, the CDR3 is TGTGCCAGCAGCCCTAGCGGGGGGGCCTACAATGAGCAGTTCTTC. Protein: CASSPSGGAYNEQFF.

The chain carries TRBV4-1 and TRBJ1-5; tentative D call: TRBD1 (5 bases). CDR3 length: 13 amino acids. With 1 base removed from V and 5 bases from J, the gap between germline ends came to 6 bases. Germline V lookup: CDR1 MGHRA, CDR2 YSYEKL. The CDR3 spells CASSQGGDQPQHF. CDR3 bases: TGCGCCAGCAGCCAAGGGGGGGATCAGCCCCAGCATTTT.

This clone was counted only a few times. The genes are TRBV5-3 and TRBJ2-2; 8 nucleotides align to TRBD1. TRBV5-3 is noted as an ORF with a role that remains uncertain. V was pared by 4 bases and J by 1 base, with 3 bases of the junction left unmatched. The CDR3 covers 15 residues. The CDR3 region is CARSEGTGNTGELFF. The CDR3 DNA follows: TGTGCCAGAAGCGAAGGGACAGGGAACACCGGGGAGCTGTTTTTT.

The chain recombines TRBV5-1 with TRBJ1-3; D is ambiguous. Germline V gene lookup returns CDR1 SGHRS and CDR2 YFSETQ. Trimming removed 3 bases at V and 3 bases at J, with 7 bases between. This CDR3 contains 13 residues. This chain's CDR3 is CASSWEGGNTIYF. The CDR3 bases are TGCGCCAGCAGCTGGGAGGGTGGAAACACCATATATTTT.

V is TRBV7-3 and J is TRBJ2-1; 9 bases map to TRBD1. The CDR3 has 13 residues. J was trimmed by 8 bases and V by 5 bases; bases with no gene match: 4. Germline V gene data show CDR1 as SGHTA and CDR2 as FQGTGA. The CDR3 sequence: CASSRQGGDEQFF. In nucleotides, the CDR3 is TGTGCCAGCAGCAGACAGGGGGGCGATGAGCAGTTCTTC.

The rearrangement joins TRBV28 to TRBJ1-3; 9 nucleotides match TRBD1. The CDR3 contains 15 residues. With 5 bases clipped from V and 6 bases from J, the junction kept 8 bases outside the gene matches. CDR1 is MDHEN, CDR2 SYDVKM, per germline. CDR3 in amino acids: CASSQGQGLENTIYF. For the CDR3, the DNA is TGTGCCAGCAGTCAGGGACAGGGACTCGAAAACACCATATATTTT.

The CDR3 region has the DNA TGTGCCAGCAGCGTGGGAGCTGACCCGGAGACCCAGTACTTC. Its translation: CASSVGADPETQYF. V gene TRBV9 combines with J gene TRBJ2-5, with D tentatively TRBD2 (5 bases). Germline V CDR1 and CDR2: SGDLS, YYNGEE. Trimming stripped 2 bases from V and 5 bases from J, with 13 bases between. This CDR3 has 14 amino acids.

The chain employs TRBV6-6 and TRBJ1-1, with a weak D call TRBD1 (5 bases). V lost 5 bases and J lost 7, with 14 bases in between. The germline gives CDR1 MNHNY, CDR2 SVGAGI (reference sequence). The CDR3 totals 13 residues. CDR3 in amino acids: CASSTVTENEAFF. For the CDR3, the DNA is TGTGCCAGCAGTACTGTGACAGAAAATGAAGCTTTCTTT.

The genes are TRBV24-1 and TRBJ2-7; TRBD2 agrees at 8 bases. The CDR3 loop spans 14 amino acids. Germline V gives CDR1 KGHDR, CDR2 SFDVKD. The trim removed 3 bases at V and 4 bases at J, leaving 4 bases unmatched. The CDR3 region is CATSDPGLGYEQYF. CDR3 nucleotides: TGTGCCACCAGTGATCCGGGACTAGGTTACGAGCAGTACTTC.

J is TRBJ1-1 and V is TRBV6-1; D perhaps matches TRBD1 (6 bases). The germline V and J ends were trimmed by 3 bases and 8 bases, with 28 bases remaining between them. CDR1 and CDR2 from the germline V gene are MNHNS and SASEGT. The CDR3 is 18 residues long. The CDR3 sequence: CASSDPGWGRGGFREAFF. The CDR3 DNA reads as TGTGCCAGCAGTGACCCTGGCTGGGGCAGGGGTGGGTTCAGGGAAGCTTTCTTT.

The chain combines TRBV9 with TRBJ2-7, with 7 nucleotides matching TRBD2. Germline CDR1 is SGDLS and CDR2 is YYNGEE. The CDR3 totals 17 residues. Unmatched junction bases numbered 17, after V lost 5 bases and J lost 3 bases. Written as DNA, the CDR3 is TGTGCCAGCAGTCAATCTAGCATAGGGACTACGAGCTACGAGCAGTACTTC. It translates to CASSQSSIGTTSYEQYF.

The CDR3 loop is CASSRSGVLSGNTIYF. For the CDR3, the DNA is TGTGCCAGCAGTCGATCCGGGGTCCTCTCTGGAAACACCATATATTTT. The chain recombines TRBV6-6 with TRBJ1-3; no firm D call. This CDR3 has 16 amino acids. The V end lost 5 bases, the J end lost 0 bases, and 14 bases lay between the germline ends. Germline CDR1 MNHNY, CDR2 SVGAGI (reference sequence).

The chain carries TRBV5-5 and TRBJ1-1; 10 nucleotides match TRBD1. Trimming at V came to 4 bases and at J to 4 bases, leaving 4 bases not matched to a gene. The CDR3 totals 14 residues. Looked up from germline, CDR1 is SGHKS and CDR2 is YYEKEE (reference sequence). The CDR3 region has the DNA TGTGCCAGCAGCCTCCGGACAGGGGGCACTGAAGCTTTCTTT. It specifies CASSLRTGGTEAFF.

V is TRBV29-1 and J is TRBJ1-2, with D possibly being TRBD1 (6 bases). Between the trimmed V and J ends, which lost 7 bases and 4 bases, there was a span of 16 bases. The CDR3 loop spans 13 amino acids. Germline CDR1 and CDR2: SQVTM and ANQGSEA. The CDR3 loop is CSGFEQGGYGYTF. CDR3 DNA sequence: TGCAGCGGATTCGAACAGGGCGGCTATGGCTACACCTTC.

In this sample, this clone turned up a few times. CDR3 sequence reads: CASSFRDYGYTF. CDR3 in DNA: TGTGCCAGCAGTTTCAGGGACTATGGCTACACCTTC. This chain uses TRBV28 with TRBJ1-2; a possible D gene is TRBD1 (5 bases). V lost 3 bases to trimming and J lost 3 bases, with 5 bases between them. This CDR3 has 12 residues. CDR1 MDHEN and CDR2 SYDVKM come from the germline V gene.

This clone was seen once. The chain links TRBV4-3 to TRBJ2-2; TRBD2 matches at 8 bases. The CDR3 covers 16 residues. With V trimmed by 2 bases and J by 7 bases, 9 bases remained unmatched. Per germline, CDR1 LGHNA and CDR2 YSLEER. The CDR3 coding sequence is TGCGCCAGCAGCCAAAGAGGTAGCGGGGAAGGCGGGGAGCTGTTTTTT. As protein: CASSQRGSGEGGELFF.

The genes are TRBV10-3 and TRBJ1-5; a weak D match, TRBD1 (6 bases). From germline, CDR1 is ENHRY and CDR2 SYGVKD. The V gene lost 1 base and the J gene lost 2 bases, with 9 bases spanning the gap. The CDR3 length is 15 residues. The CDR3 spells CAISEYRAGNQPQHF. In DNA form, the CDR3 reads TGTGCCATCAGTGAGTACAGGGCGGGCAATCAGCCCCAGCATTTT.

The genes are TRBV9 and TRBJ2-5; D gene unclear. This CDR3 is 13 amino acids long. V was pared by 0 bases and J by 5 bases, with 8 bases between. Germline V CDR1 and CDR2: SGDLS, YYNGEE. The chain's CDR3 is CASSVAGWETQYF. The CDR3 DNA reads TGTGCCAGCAGCGTAGCCGGGTGGGAGACCCAGTACTTC.

The DNA of the CDR3 is TGTGCCAGCAGCCGGGGGGGGATCTCCTACAATGAGCAGTTCTTC. Translation: CASSRGGISYNEQFF. This chain connects TRBV27 to TRBJ2-1; the match to TRBD2 covers 8 bases. The trim removed 6 bases at V and 0 bases at J, leaving 4 bases unmatched. This CDR3 is 15 amino acids long. Germline assignment: CDR1 MNHEY and CDR2 SMNVEV (reference sequence).

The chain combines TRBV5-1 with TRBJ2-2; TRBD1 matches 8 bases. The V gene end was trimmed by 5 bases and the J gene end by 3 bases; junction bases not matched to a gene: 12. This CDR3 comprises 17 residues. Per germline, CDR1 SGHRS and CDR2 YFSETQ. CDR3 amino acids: CASRPTKTGEDTGELFF. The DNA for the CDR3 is TGCGCCAGCAGACCCACAAAGACAGGGGAGGACACCGGGGAGCTGTTTTTT.

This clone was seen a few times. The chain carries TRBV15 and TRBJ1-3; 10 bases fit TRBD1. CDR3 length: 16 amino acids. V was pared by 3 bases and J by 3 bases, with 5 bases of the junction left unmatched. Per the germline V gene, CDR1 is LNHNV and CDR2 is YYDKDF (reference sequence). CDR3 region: CATSRGGTGVGNTIYF. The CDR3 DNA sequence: TGTGCCACCAGCAGGGGAGGGACAGGGGTTGGAAACACCATATATTTT.

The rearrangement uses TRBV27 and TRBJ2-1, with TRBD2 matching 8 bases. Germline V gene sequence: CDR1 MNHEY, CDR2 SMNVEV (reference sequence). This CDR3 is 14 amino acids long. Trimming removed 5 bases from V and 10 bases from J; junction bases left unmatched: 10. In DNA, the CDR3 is TGTGCCAGCAGTCCCATCTCGGGGGGGCCAGAGCAGTTCTTC. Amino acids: CASSPISGGPEQFF.